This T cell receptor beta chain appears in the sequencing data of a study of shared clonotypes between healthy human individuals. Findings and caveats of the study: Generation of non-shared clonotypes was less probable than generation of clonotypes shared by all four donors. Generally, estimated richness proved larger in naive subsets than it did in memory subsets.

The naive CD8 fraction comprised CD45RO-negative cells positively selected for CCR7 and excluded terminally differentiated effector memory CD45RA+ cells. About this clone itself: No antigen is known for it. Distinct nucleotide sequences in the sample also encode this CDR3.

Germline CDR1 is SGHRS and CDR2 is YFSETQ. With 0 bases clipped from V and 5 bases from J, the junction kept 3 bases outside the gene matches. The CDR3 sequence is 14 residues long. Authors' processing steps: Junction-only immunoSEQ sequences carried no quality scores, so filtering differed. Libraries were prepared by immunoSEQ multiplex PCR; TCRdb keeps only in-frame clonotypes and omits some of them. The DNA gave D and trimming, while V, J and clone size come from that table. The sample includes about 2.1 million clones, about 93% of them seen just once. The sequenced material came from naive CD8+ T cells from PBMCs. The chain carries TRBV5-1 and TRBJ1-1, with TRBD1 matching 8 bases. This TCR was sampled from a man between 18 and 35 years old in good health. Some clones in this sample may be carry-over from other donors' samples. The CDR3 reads CASSLGQGRTEAFF. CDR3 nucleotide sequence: TGCGCCAGCAGCTTGGGACAGGGGAGAACTGAAGCTTTCTTT.